The T cell receptor beta chain described here comes from a study of blood T cell repertoires in COVID-19. The overall study: Collection of acute and convalescent COVID-19 samples took place in the United States, Italy and Spain.

The CDR3 totals 13 residues. Germline V lookup: CDR1 SGHTA, CDR2 FQGNSA. Trimming left V 1 base short and J 9 bases short, with 11 bases between. Participants came from roughly 24 US areas, aged about 18 to 89 years. Donors in Cohort 3 counted as recovered after two negative PCRs, clearance, or symptom resolution. In the study's own analysis: Scientists estimated how many nucleated cells there were by amplifying reference gene primers. Sequencing was performed with immunoSEQ multiplex PCR; in TCRdb, only in-frame clones are kept and a portion is missing. Clonal size and the V and J genes are those of that table, whereas D and trimming came from the DNA. The top ten hold roughly 8% of the sample, which has 490,000 or so clones, roughly nine tenths seen once.

This receptor was identified in a woman aged 60-70 years who had recovered from COVID-19. Sequenced sample: PBMCs or T cells enriched from blood (not recorded which). V gene TRBV7-2 combines with J gene TRBJ2-3; D unresolved. The CDR3 nucleotides are TGTGCCAGCAGCTTAGGAGCCTCTGCCACGCAGTATTTT. Encoded protein: CASSLGASATQYF.